This T cell receptor beta chain was recorded in a study of blood T cell repertoires in COVID-19. About the study: Material from acute and convalescent COVID-19 was sourced from the United States, Italy and Spain. T cells, B-cell-depleted T cells, or PBMCs supplied cDNA or gDNA.

CDR1 is SQVTM and CDR2 is ANQGSEA in the germline V gene. The CDR3 extends over 16 amino acids. V gave up 0 bases and J gave up 1 base; unmatched junction bases: 7. Original data processing: Amplifying reference gene primers gave estimates of nucleated cell counts. Sequencing used immunoSEQ multiplex PCR; TCRdb keeps in-frame clones, though not all of them. The V and J calls and clone size are taken from that table; D and trimming were inferred from the DNA. The data hold under 60,000 clones, with roughly nine tenths observed a single time. Sequencing was done on a sample of peripheral blood. The gene calls are TRBV29-1 and TRBJ1-1, with TRBD1 matching 8 bases. The TCR was taken from a human donor with acute or convalescent COVID-19. The donor label of this sample is uncertain. CDR3 region: CSVEETRTGPNTEAFF. The CDR3 nucleotides read TGCAGCGTTGAAGAGACGAGGACAGGGCCGAACACTGAAGCTTTCTTT.